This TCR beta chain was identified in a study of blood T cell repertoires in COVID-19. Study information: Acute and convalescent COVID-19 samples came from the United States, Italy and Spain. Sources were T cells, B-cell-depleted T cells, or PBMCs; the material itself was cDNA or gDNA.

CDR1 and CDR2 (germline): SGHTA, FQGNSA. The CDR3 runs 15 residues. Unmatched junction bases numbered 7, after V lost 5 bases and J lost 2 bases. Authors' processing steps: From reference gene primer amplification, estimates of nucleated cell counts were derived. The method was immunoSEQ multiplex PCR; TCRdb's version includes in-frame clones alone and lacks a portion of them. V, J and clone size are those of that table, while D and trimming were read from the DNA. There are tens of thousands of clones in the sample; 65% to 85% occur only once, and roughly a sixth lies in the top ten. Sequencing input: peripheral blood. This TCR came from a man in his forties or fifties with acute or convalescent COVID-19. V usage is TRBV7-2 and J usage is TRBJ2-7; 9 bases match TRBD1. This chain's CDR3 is CASSRGTGFPYEQYV. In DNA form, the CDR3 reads TGTGCCAGCAGCCGCGGGACAGGGTTCCCCTACGAGCAGTACGTC.